A single sample is the source of the 19 T cell receptor beta chains below, sequenced in a study of shared clonotypes between healthy human individuals. CD8 cells regarded as naive lacked CD45RO, were positively chosen for CCR7, and omitted terminally differentiated effector memory CD45RA+ cells. TCRdb keeps only in-frame clones here, not all; method: immunoSEQ multiplex PCR. The sample lists about 2.2 million clones; just under 95% were seen once. The specimen was naive CD8+ T cells from PBMCs. These receptors all stem from a young man in good health. Some clones in this sample may be carry-over from other donors' samples.

The rearrangement uses TRBV27 and TRBJ1-2; D uncertain. The CDR3 runs 18 residues. V was clipped by 1 base and J by 6 bases, with 24 bases between them. The germline V gene has CDR1 MNHEY and CDR2 SMNVEV (reference sequence). CDR3 protein: CASSLFSGWAVPTDGYTF. Written as DNA, the CDR3 is TGTGCCAGCAGTTTATTTTCCGGGTGGGCAGTACCTACGGATGGCTACACCTTC.

This chain uses TRBV13 with TRBJ2-5, with D maybe TRBD1 (6 bases). The germline V and J ends were trimmed by 3 bases and 4 bases, with 15 bases remaining between them. This CDR3 comprises 15 residues. CDR1 PRHDT and CDR2 FYEKMQ come from the germline V gene (reference sequence). CDR3 coding DNA: TGTGCCAGCAGCTTTCAGGGGCCTTTATCAGAGACCCAGTACTTC. The encoded protein is CASSFQGPLSETQYF.

The chain uses TRBV6-4 and TRBJ2-3; 11 nucleotides line up with TRBD1. The CDR3 contains 14 residues. CDR1 is MRHNA, CDR2 SNTAGT, per germline. V shed 6 bases, J shed 6 bases, and the junction held 5 bases outside the gene matches. The CDR3, as DNA: TGTGCCAGCAGCGTGGACAGGGGGCTGGATACGCAGTATTTT. Translating gives CASSVDRGLDTQYF.

The CDR3: CASSDLSGANVLTF. The CDR3 coding sequence is TGTGCCAGCAGCGACCTCTCTGGGGCCAACGTCCTGACTTTC. This chain uses TRBV9 with TRBJ2-6; the D is unclear. Germline V CDR1 and CDR2: SGDLS, YYNGEE. Between the trimmed V and J ends, which lost 3 bases and 0 bases, there was a span of 4 bases. The CDR3 is made up of 14 amino acids. Filled out from reference TRBV9 and TRBJ2-6, the complete variable domain reads DSGVTQTPKHLITATGQRVTLRCSPRSGDLSVYWYQQSLDQGLQFLIQYYNGEERAKGNILERFSAQQFPDLHSELNLSSLELGDSALYFCASSDLSGANVLTFGAGSRLTVL.

The V call is TRBV6-1, the J call TRBJ2-7, with 12 bases aligning to TRBD2. V shed 3 bases and J 4 bases; nucleotides not matched to a gene: 7. Germline CDR1 MNHNS, CDR2 SASEGT. The CDR3 extends over 16 amino acids. The CDR3 sequence: CASSEDWTSGAYEQYF. CDR3 nucleotides: TGTGCCAGCAGTGAGGATTGGACTAGCGGGGCGTACGAGCAGTACTTC.

The chain couples TRBV28 to TRBJ2-5, with 8 bases aligning to TRBD2. Germline CDR1 MDHEN, CDR2 SYDVKM. Trimming removed 8 bases from V and 5 bases from J; junction bases left unmatched: 19. The CDR3 spans 17 residues. In nucleotides, the CDR3 is TGTGCCAGCGTTTGGCGACGAGCGGGAGTAGGCTCCGAGACCCAGTACTTC. It yields the protein CASVWRRAGVGSETQYF.

The genes are TRBV4-2 and TRBJ2-2, with 8 bases fitting TRBD1. The CDR3 runs 16 residues. V was pared by 4 bases and J by 3 bases, with 7 bases of the junction left unmatched. CDR1 and CDR2 from the germline V gene are LGHNA and YNFKEQ. The chain's CDR3 is CASSPSGGADTGELFF. The CDR3 nucleotides are TGTGCCAGCAGCCCTTCAGGGGGCGCCGACACCGGGGAGCTGTTTTTT.

This rearrangement joins TRBV29-1 to TRBJ2-7; a weak D match, TRBD1 (5 bases). CDR3 length: 15 residues. Germline V CDR1 and CDR2: SQVTM, ANQGSEA. The V end lost 1 base, the J end lost 2 bases, and 15 bases lay between the germline ends. CDR3 bases: TGCAGCGTTGAAGTGGCGGACACCAGCGCCTACGAGCAGTACTTC. Amino acids: CSVEVADTSAYEQYF.

V gene TRBV30 combines with J gene TRBJ2-3, with D perhaps TRBD1 or TRBD2 (5 bases each). The V gene's germline CDR1 is GTSNPN and CDR2 SVGIG (reference sequence). The V and J ends lost 2 bases and 2 bases respectively, with 20 bases between them. The CDR3 extends over 17 amino acids. DNA for the CDR3: TGTGCCTGGAGTCACCCCCTGGGGGATTGGGCCACAGATACGCAGTATTTT. Protein sequence: CAWSHPLGDWATDTQYF.

V usage is TRBV28 and J usage is TRBJ2-1, with TRBD1 matching 9 bases. The CDR3 sequence is 13 residues long. J lost 6 bases, V lost 5 bases, and 2 bases had no gene match. Germline V gene data show CDR1 as MDHEN and CDR2 as SYDVKM. The CDR3 region has the DNA TGTGCCAGCAGTCCGGACAGGGGCAATGAGCAGTTCTTC. It encodes CASSPDRGNEQFF.

V is TRBV19 and J is TRBJ1-5; D is unresolved. There are 15 residues in the CDR3. Trimming removed 5 bases at V and 1 base at J, with 12 bases between. Germline assignment: CDR1 LNHDA and CDR2 SQIVND (reference sequence). Here the CDR3 DNA reads TGTGCCAGTAGTCTAAGCGGGCCCAGCAATCAGCCCCAGCATTTT. Translation: CASSLSGPSNQPQHF.

The J gene is TRBJ2-1, the V gene TRBV28, with 8 bases lining up with TRBD2. The trim removed 6 bases at V and 3 bases at J, leaving 4 bases unmatched. This CDR3 spans 14 amino acids. Germline V gene sequence: CDR1 MDHEN, CDR2 SYDVKM. The CDR3 region is CASRGTSVYNEQFF. In DNA form, the CDR3 reads TGTGCCAGCAGGGGGACTAGTGTCTACAATGAGCAGTTCTTC.

The chain links TRBV7-9 to TRBJ1-1; 12 bases fit TRBD1. After removal of 4 bases from V and 6 bases from J, the junction contained 3 bases not matched to a gene. The CDR3 covers 14 residues. Germline CDR1 and CDR2: SEHNR and FQNEAQ (reference sequence). CDR3 in amino acids: CASSSGQGAPEAFF. CDR3 sequence (DNA): TGTGCCAGCAGCTCGGGACAGGGGGCCCCTGAAGCTTTCTTT.

V gene TRBV27 combines with J gene TRBJ2-7; D is unclear. In germline, CDR1 is MNHEY, CDR2 SMNVEV (reference sequence). This CDR3 region has 13 residues. V lost 4 bases, J lost 2 bases, and 9 bases lay in between. The CDR3 here is CASSYNSPYEQYF. CDR3 nucleotides: TGTGCCAGCAGTTATAACAGTCCCTACGAGCAGTACTTC.

The chain carries TRBV5-5 and TRBJ2-7; 10 bases are a match to TRBD1. J gave up 1 base and V 3 bases, and 10 bases lay outside the gene matches. Germline lookup yields CDR1 SGHKS and CDR2 YYEKEE (reference sequence). This CDR3 contains 17 residues. The DNA for the CDR3 is TGTGCCAGCAGCTATGTCCCGGGACAGGGGCGATCCTACGAGCAGTACTTC. Translated, it gives CASSYVPGQGRSYEQYF.

This clone was seen more than once but under ten times. This chain joins TRBV6-1 and TRBJ2-7; D gene uncertain. The CDR3 runs 13 residues. Germline CDR1 and CDR2: MNHNS and SASEGT. The germline V and J ends were trimmed by 2 bases and 2 bases, with 7 bases remaining between them. Written as DNA, the CDR3 is TGTGCCAGCAGTGAACCAGGAACCTACGAGCAGTACTTC. Translation: CASSEPGTYEQYF.

For this clone: Other DNA variants within this sample encode the same CDR3. J is TRBJ2-7 and V is TRBV29-1; weak D call: TRBD2 (5 bases). The CDR3 loop spans 12 amino acids. The germline V gene has CDR1 SQVTM and CDR2 ANQGSEA. The V end lost 4 bases, the J end lost 1 base, and 8 bases lay between the germline ends. This CDR3 is CSVGGLSYEQYF. DNA for the CDR3: TGCAGCGTTGGAGGGCTATCCTACGAGCAGTACTTC.

This clone was detected once. The chain is built from TRBV6-6 and TRBJ1-5; D is unresolved. CDR1 is MNHNY and CDR2 is SVGAGI in the germline V gene (reference sequence). V shed 6 bases and J shed 0 bases, with 12 bases lying between them. The CDR3 has 15 amino acids. In DNA form, the CDR3 reads TGTGCCAGCAGCCCTCGACTGTCTAGCAATCAGCCCCAGCATTTT. It yields the protein CASSPRLSSNQPQHF.

The chain recombines TRBV19 with TRBJ1-2; D unresolved. Trimming took 2 bases from V and 3 from J, leaving 13 bases between them. This CDR3 contains 15 residues. Germline assignment: CDR1 LNHDA and CDR2 SQIVND (reference sequence). The CDR3 DNA reads TGTGCCAGTAGTATATTGATAGGGAGCGACTATGGCTACACCTTC. Its protein is CASSILIGSDYGYTF.